Presented here are 29 T cell receptor beta chains from one specimen sequenced in a study of cytomegalovirus exposure and HLA in healthy donors. In the PCR, 60 Vbeta and 13 Jbeta primers were used. Using immunoSEQ multiplex PCR, the repertoire was profiled, and TCRdb retains in-frame clones only, with some absent. This sample has approximately 73,000 clones, with under 70% found just once. The source material was PBMCs. These receptors were obtained from a man in his thirties or forties in good health and CMV-seropositive.

The chain links TRBV5-1 to TRBJ2-1, with a tentative D call TRBD1 (7 bases). Germline lookup yields CDR1 SGHRS and CDR2 YFSETQ. The CDR3 length is 15 residues. The V end was cut by 1 base, the J end by 8 bases, with 16 bases between. CDR3 sequence reads: CASSLRSQGDYEQFF. In nucleotides, the CDR3 is TGCGCCAGCAGCTTGCGATCTCAGGGGGACTATGAGCAGTTCTTC.

The chain carries TRBV7-2 and TRBJ1-3; D is perhaps TRBD1 (6 bases). The CDR3 length is 15 residues. Between the trimmed V and J ends, which lost 5 bases and 4 bases, there was a span of 15 bases. Germline V gives CDR1 SGHTA, CDR2 FQGNSA. As DNA, the CDR3 is TGTGCCAGCAGCCCTTCCGGGGGGCGGGGAAACACCATATATTTT. Translation gives CASSPSGGRGNTIYF.

Only a few counts were recorded for this clone. The rearrangement joins TRBV5-1 to TRBJ2-7; D is uncertain. CDR3 size: 15 residues. The germline V gene encodes CDR1 SGHRS and CDR2 YFSETQ. V was clipped by 3 bases and J by 3 bases, with 16 bases between them. The CDR3 here is CASSSTAGFGYEQYF. The CDR3, as DNA: TGCGCCAGCAGCTCAACCGCCGGGTTTGGCTACGAGCAGTACTTC.

The V gene is TRBV6-1, the J gene TRBJ1-5; 7 nucleotides agree with TRBD1. Germline V gives CDR1 MNHNS, CDR2 SASEGT. The CDR3 sequence is 15 residues long. V was pared by 5 bases and J by 3 bases, with 7 bases of the junction left unmatched. The CDR3 nucleotides are TGTGCCAGCAGTCAGACAGGGAGGACCAATCAGCCCCAGCATTTT. It encodes CASSQTGRTNQPQHF.

The CDR3 DNA is TGCAGCGTTGAAGATGGGGGGGCGCGGAACACAGATACGCAGTATTTT. Translation gives CSVEDGGARNTDTQYF. V is TRBV29-1 and J is TRBJ2-3; D perhaps matches TRBD2 (7 bases). The length of the CDR3 is 16 residues. CDR1 is SQVTM, CDR2 ANQGSEA, per germline. Trimming stripped 0 bases from V and 2 bases from J, with 15 bases between.

The rearrangement links TRBV6-5 to TRBJ2-1; D may be TRBD2 (6 bases). The ends were cut back, 2 bases at V and 2 bases at J, with 13 bases in the middle. This CDR3 has 16 residues. Germline CDR1 MNHEY, CDR2 SVGAGI. The CDR3 loop reads CASSYKGGIAYNEQFF. Here the CDR3 DNA reads TGTGCCAGCAGTTACAAGGGCGGGATTGCCTACAATGAGCAGTTCTTC.

The chain has TRBV29-1 and TRBJ2-4, with 7 nucleotides matching TRBD2. V gave up 0 bases and J gave up 2 bases; unmatched junction bases: 7. This CDR3 has 16 residues. The germline V gene encodes CDR1 SQVTM and CDR2 ANQGSEA. The CDR3 sequence is CSVEDLGEGTKNIQYF. CDR3 bases: TGCAGCGTTGAAGATCTGGGGGAGGGGACCAAAAACATTCAGTACTTC.

In this sample, this clone turned up a few times. The chain employs TRBV29-1 and TRBJ2-5, with D tentatively TRBD1 (6 bases). Near its end, the DNA agrees better with TRBJ2-7, so the J call may be wrong. CDR1 is SQVTM and CDR2 is ANQGSEA in the germline V gene. The CDR3 covers 15 residues. The CDR3 bases are TGCAGCGTCCAAACCCAGGGACACAGCTCCTACGAGCAGTACTTC. It is translated as CSVQTQGHSSYEQYF.

V is TRBV7-9 and J is TRBJ2-1, with D possibly being TRBD1 (5 bases). Deletions cut 0 bases from V and 9 bases from J, with 12 bases between. The CDR3 has 14 amino acids. Germline lookup yields CDR1 SEHNR and CDR2 FQNEAQ (reference sequence). CDR3 nucleotides: TGTGCCAGCAGCTTAGCTTCCAGGGCGCTTGAGCAGTTCTTC. Encoded protein: CASSLASRALEQFF.

The rearrangement links TRBV30 to TRBJ1-2; D unresolved. CDR1 and CDR2 (germline): GTSNPN, SVGIG (reference sequence). V lost 0 bases, J lost 4 bases, and 15 bases lay in between. The CDR3 has 15 amino acids. The CDR3 reads CAWSVRSYAAYGYTF. Written as DNA, the CDR3 is TGTGCCTGGAGTGTAAGGAGCTATGCAGCCTATGGCTACACCTTC.

The chain couples TRBV2 to TRBJ2-7, with TRBD2 matching 7 bases. Germline CDR1 reads SNHLY; CDR2 reads FYNNEI. The CDR3 contains 15 residues. Trimming took 3 bases from V and 5 from J; bases not matched to a gene: 10. CDR3: CASSDTWTRRNEQYF. DNA of the CDR3: TGTGCCAGCAGTGATACTTGGACTAGAAGGAACGAGCAGTACTTC.

The chain uses TRBV14 and TRBJ1-4, with D perhaps TRBD1 (5 bases). Germline V gives CDR1 SGHDN, CDR2 FVKESK. The CDR3 loop spans 16 amino acids. Trimming pared 0 bases from V and 4 bases from J, leaving 12 bases between. The CDR3, as DNA: TGTGCCAGCAGCCAAGACTCCGACAGAGTTAATGAAAAACTGTTTTTT. The encoded protein is CASSQDSDRVNEKLFF.

The genes are TRBV5-5 and TRBJ1-5, with no clear D. CDR3 length: 13 residues. The V end was cut by 4 bases, the J end by 6 bases, with 11 bases between. Germline CDR1 reads SGHKS; CDR2 reads YYEKEE (reference sequence). The DNA for the CDR3 is TGTGCCAGCAGCCGGCGGCTTGGTCAGCCCCAGCATTTT. Amino acids: CASSRRLGQPQHF.

The chain employs TRBV25-1 and TRBJ2-2; tentatively, D is TRBD2 (5 bases). The germline CDR1 and CDR2 sequences are MGHDK and SYGVNS. This CDR3 has 18 residues. V was clipped by 0 bases and J by 1 base, with 15 bases between them. The CDR3 loop reads CASSEYTPNSVNTGELFF. The CDR3 DNA follows: TGTGCCAGCAGTGAATATACCCCCAATAGCGTGAACACCGGGGAGCTGTTTTTT.

J is TRBJ1-6 and V is TRBV19; no reliable D call. The CDR3 is 15 residues long. V was cut by 1 base and J by 6 bases, with 10 bases left in between. Germline values: CDR1 LNHDA, CDR2 SQIVND (reference sequence). CDR3 protein: CASSIGAPSNSPLHF. The CDR3, as DNA: TGTGCCAGTAGTATAGGGGCACCCTCTAATTCACCCCTCCACTTT.

Only a few counts were recorded for this clone. The chain joins TRBV29-1 to TRBJ2-3; 10 bases are a match to TRBD2. V gave up 4 bases and J gave up 1 base; unmatched junction bases: 11. CDR1 and CDR2 (germline): SQVTM, ANQGSEA. There are 17 residues in the CDR3. The CDR3 sequence is CSVVGLAGEEGTDTQYF. In DNA form, the CDR3 reads TGCAGCGTTGTAGGGCTAGCGGGAGAAGAAGGCACAGATACGCAGTATTTT.

V is TRBV19 and J is TRBJ2-1, with D perhaps matching TRBD1 (5 bases). The CDR3 totals 14 residues. The V end was cut by 2 bases, the J end by 0 bases, with 5 bases between. Germline CDR1 and CDR2: LNHDA and SQIVND (reference sequence). CDR3 sequence reads: CASSIRGSYNEQFF. In nucleotides, the CDR3 is TGTGCCAGTAGTATAAGGGGCTCCTACAATGAGCAGTTCTTC.

This clone is a singleton in its sample. The chain couples TRBV18 to TRBJ1-1, with a tentative D call TRBD1 (6 bases). Germline V gene data show CDR1 as KGHSH and CDR2 as LQKENI. The ends were cut back, 3 bases at V and 0 bases at J, with 14 bases in the middle. This CDR3 region has 16 residues. The CDR3 spells CASSPRGGHLNTEAFF. For the CDR3, the DNA is TGTGCCAGCTCACCTAGGGGGGGACACCTGAACACTGAAGCTTTCTTT.

This chain uses TRBV2 with TRBJ1-5; D gene uncertain. Germline V gives CDR1 SNHLY, CDR2 FYNNEI. The CDR3 is made up of 14 amino acids. V lost 4 bases to trimming and J lost 1 base, with 8 bases between them. The CDR3 nucleotides are TGTGCCAGCAGTGGGGAGCGGAGCAATCAGCCCCAGCATTTT. Protein product: CASSGERSNQPQHF.

The chain is built from TRBV5-4 and TRBJ2-2, with TRBD2 identical over 7 bases. The length of the CDR3 is 16 residues. The germline V gene has CDR1 SGHNT and CDR2 YYREEE (reference sequence). The J segment lost 4 bases and the V segment lost 4 bases, leaving 10 bases of the junction unmatched. The CDR3 DNA reads as TGTGCCAGCAGCGGAACTAGCGTTAGAGGCACCGGGGAGCTGTTTTTT. Translation gives CASSGTSVRGTGELFF.

The V and J genes are TRBV7-9 and TRBJ2-1; no firm D call. Germline V gene data show CDR1 as SEHNR and CDR2 as FQNEAQ (reference sequence). The V end lost 5 bases, the J end lost 7 bases, and 12 bases lay between the germline ends. The CDR3 totals 13 residues. For the CDR3, the DNA is TGTGCCAGCAGCACAGCCTCAGTGAATGAGCAGTTCTTC. Its protein is CASSTASVNEQFF.

The rearrangement joins TRBV7-9 to TRBJ1-4; 11 positions match TRBD1. The CDR3 has 15 residues. Germline V gene lookup returns CDR1 SEHNR and CDR2 FQNEAQ (reference sequence). V lost 5 bases and J lost 9; bases outside the gene matches: 8. CDR3: CASSPGADRGQKLFF. The DNA of the CDR3 is TGTGCCAGCAGCCCCGGTGCGGACAGGGGGCAAAAACTGTTTTTT.

The gene calls are TRBV5-1 and TRBJ1-4; TRBD1 aligns across 8 bases. Per the germline V gene, CDR1 is SGHRS and CDR2 is YFSETQ. The CDR3 has 15 amino acids. J was trimmed by 7 bases and V by 5 bases; bases with no gene match: 10. CDR3 amino acids: CASRQDRGIGEKLFF. The DNA of the CDR3 is TGCGCCAGCAGGCAAGACAGGGGAATTGGTGAAAAACTGTTTTTT.

The genes are TRBV4-1 and TRBJ1-6, with a possible D match to TRBD1 (5 bases). V was pared by 3 bases and J by 5 bases, with 11 bases between. The CDR3 extends over 15 amino acids. Germline CDR1 and CDR2: MGHRA and YSYEKL. The CDR3 loop is CASSQRQMDNSPLHF. The CDR3 nucleotides are TGCGCCAGCAGCCAGAGACAGATGGATAATTCACCCCTCCACTTT.

The chain joins TRBV19 to TRBJ2-7, with a tentative D call TRBD1 (5 bases). The germline V gene has CDR1 LNHDA and CDR2 SQIVND (reference sequence). Trimming removed 5 bases at V and 2 bases at J, with 19 bases between. CDR3 length: 16 residues. CDR3 DNA: TGTGCCAGTAGTCCGCGAAGCCCCAGGGCTACCTACGAGCAGTACTTC. Its protein is CASSPRSPRATYEQYF.

The rearrangement joins TRBV29-1 to TRBJ2-7, with a possible D match to TRBD2 (6 bases). There are 15 residues in the CDR3. With 4 bases removed from V and 0 bases from J, the gap between germline ends came to 16 bases. CDR1 is SQVTM, CDR2 ANQGSEA, per germline. Here the CDR3 reads CSVVFGGASSYEQYF. CDR3 nucleotide sequence: TGCAGCGTTGTTTTCGGCGGGGCAAGCTCCTACGAGCAGTACTTC.

V and J are TRBV18 and TRBJ1-5, with TRBD1 matching 9 bases. V was clipped by 3 bases and J by 6 bases; unmatched bases: 3. The germline CDR1 and CDR2 sequences are KGHSH and LQKENI. The CDR3 is 14 amino acids. In DNA form, the CDR3 reads TGTGCCAGCTCACCGGGACAGGGAGGTCAGCCCCAGCATTTT. This gives the protein CASSPGQGGQPQHF.

The chain has TRBV5-1 and TRBJ2-7; 9 bases are shared with TRBD2. V gave up 1 base and J gave up 3 bases; unmatched junction bases: 8. Per the germline V gene, CDR1 is SGHRS and CDR2 is YFSETQ. CDR3 length: 16 residues. For the CDR3, the DNA is TGCGCCAGCAGCTTGATCGTGGCGGGGGGGAACTACGAGCAGTACTTC. It yields the protein CASSLIVAGGNYEQYF.

By sample share, this clone is large. V usage is TRBV7-9 and J usage is TRBJ2-7; D unclear. The CDR3 has 13 residues. Germline lookup yields CDR1 SEHNR and CDR2 FQNEAQ (reference sequence). The V gene lost 8 bases and the J gene lost 3 bases, with 14 bases spanning the gap. The CDR3, as DNA: TGTGCCAGCGGGCCAAACAGCCACTACGAGCAGTACTTC. Translating gives CASGPNSHYEQYF.